A selection of T cell receptor beta chains follows, all from one sample in a study of a mutant IDH1 vaccine in newly diagnosed glioma. These TCRs' antigens remain unknown. Only in-frame clones appear in the TCRdb table, and some are missing; sequencing was by immunoSEQ multiplex PCR. The sample shows 23,000 or so clones, about 76% of them seen only once. Sequences were derived from PBMCs, sampled from a glioma patient whose treatment included an IDH1 peptide vaccine. The receptor source for this set is a man aged 35 to 55 with glioma. Both conserved end residues are part of each CDR3. The order of the fields is J gene, D gene, V gene, clone size, CDR3 protein, CDR3 DNA. The D gene is left open where the match is weak. The size entry is marked missing in some rows and otherwise reads once, few, many or a size class.

J: TRBJ1-5; D: -; V: TRBV19; size: -; CDR3: CASSIFGLGQPQHF; DNA: TGTGCCAGTAGTATATTCGGGCTGGGTCAGCCCCAGCATTTT
J: TRBJ2-7; D: TRBD2; V: TRBV15; size: -; CDR3: CATSRDRLAGVEQYF; DNA: TGTGCCACCAGCAGAGATAGGCTAGCGGGAGTCGAGCAGTACTTC
J: TRBJ2-5; D: TRBD1; V: TRBV28; size: -; CDR3: CASSSGQLVNF; DNA: TGTGCCAGCAGTTCGGGACAGCTTGTAAACTTC
J: TRBJ1-4; D: TRBD1; V: TRBV5-1; size: -; CDR3: CASSLEAWDRNEKLFF; DNA: TGCGCCAGCAGCTTGGAGGCGTGGGACAGGAATGAAAAACTGTTTTTT
J: TRBJ1-6; D: -; V: TRBV4-3; size: -; CDR3: CASSQDQAGRYSPLHF; DNA: TGCGCCAGCAGCCAAGATCAAGCCGGTCGGTATTCACCCCTCCACTTT
J: TRBJ2-7; D: -; V: TRBV9; size: few; CDR3: CASSVDEGAYEQYF; DNA: TGTGCCAGCAGCGTAGATGAAGGGGCCTACGAGCAGTACTTC
J: TRBJ1-2; D: TRBD1; V: TRBV6-6; size: -; CDR3: CASSLTGAPGYTF; DNA: TGTGCCAGCAGTCTAACAGGGGCGCCCGGCTACACCTTC
J: TRBJ2-1; D: -; V: TRBV7-2; size: -; CDR3: CASSPTGQQFF; DNA: TGTGCCAGCAGCCCCACAGGGCAGCAGTTCTTC
J: TRBJ1-5; D: -; V: TRBV2; size: -; CDR3: CASTGLGNQPQHF; DNA: TGTGCCAGCACGGGACTCGGCAATCAGCCCCAGCATTTT
J: TRBJ2-3; D: -; V: TRBV18; size: medium-sized; CDR3: CASSPVRTPDSYTDTQYF; DNA: TGTGCCAGCTCACCGGTCCGGACTCCCGATTCTTACACAGATACGCAGTATTTT
J: TRBJ2-5; D: -; V: TRBV30; size: -; CDR3: CAWAVRSQETQYF; DNA: TGTGCCTGGGCGGTTCGGAGCCAAGAGACCCAGTACTTC
J: TRBJ2-1; D: TRBD2; V: TRBV19; size: -; CDR3: CASSLSSGSSYNEQFF; DNA: TGTGCCAGTAGTTTGTCTAGCGGGAGCTCCTACAATGAGCAGTTCTTC
J: TRBJ2-1; D: -; V: TRBV5-1; size: -; CDR3: CASSLVGRERDEQFF; DNA: TGCGCCAGCAGCTTGGTCGGGCGGGAAAGGGATGAGCAGTTCTTC
J: TRBJ2-3; D: -; V: TRBV28; size: few; CDR3: CASRIPAFTDTQYF; DNA: TGTGCCAGCAGGATTCCGGCCTTCACAGATACGCAGTATTTT
J: TRBJ2-5; D: -; V: TRBV7-2; size: -; CDR3: CASSFRSETQYF; DNA: TGTGCCAGCAGCTTTCGGTCTGAGACCCAGTACTTC
J: TRBJ2-6; D: -; V: TRBV5-1; size: -; CDR3: CASGRRDTGANVLTF; DNA: TGCGCCAGCGGGAGAAGGGACACTGGGGCCAACGTCCTGACTTTC
J: TRBJ1-1; D: -; V: TRBV9; size: -; CDR3: CASSLRRTNTEAFF; DNA: TGTGCCAGCAGCCTCCGTCGGACGAACACTGAAGCTTTCTTT
J: TRBJ2-2; D: TRBD2; V: TRBV6-1; size: -; CDR3: CASSQLAGGTGELFF; DNA: TGTGCCAGCAGTCAACTAGCGGGAGGGACCGGGGAGCTGTTTTTT
J: TRBJ2-1; D: -; V: TRBV7-2; size: few; CDR3: CASRTESGTTYNEQFF; DNA: TGTGCCAGCAGGACCGAGTCCGGGACAACCTACAATGAGCAGTTCTTC
J: TRBJ2-5; D: -; V: TRBV6-1; size: few; CDR3: CASSDRTVRETQYF; DNA: TGTGCCAGCAGTGATAGGACAGTTAGAGAGACCCAGTACTTC
J: TRBJ1-2; D: TRBD1; V: TRBV5-5; size: -; CDR3: CASFGQGGGYTF; DNA: TGTGCCAGCTTCGGACAGGGCGGTGGCTACACCTTC
J: TRBJ2-2; D: TRBD1; V: TRBV7-8; size: -; CDR3: CASRRDRTGELFF; DNA: TGTGCCAGCAGACGGGACAGGACCGGGGAGCTGTTTTTT
J: TRBJ1-4; D: TRBD1; V: TRBV28; size: -; CDR3: CASSEATGLGEKLFF; DNA: TGTGCCAGCAGTGAGGCGACAGGGTTGGGTGAAAAACTGTTTTTT
J: TRBJ1-1; D: -; V: TRBV27; size: -; CDR3: CASSLNSGRTEAFF; DNA: TGTGCCAGCAGTTTAAATTCGGGGCGGACTGAAGCTTTCTTT
J: TRBJ2-1; D: -; V: TRBV6-5; size: few; CDR3: CASSQSGSLGRFF; DNA: TGTGCCAGCAGCCAGTCCGGGTCCTTGGGGCGGTTCTTC
J: TRBJ2-1; D: TRBD2; V: TRBV6-5; size: few; CDR3: CASSPSGAYNEQFF; DNA: TGTGCCAGCAGCCCCAGCGGGGCCTACAATGAGCAGTTCTTC
J: TRBJ1-5; D: -; V: TRBV19; size: once; CDR3: CASTLKGGNQPQHF; DNA: TGTGCCAGTACCCTCAAGGGAGGCAATCAGCCCCAGCATTTT
J: TRBJ2-1; D: TRBD2; V: TRBV4-1; size: -; CDR3: CASSQDRREGRYEQFF; DNA: TGCGCCAGCAGCCAAGATAGGCGGGAGGGCCGGTATGAGCAGTTCTTC
J: TRBJ1-3; D: -; V: TRBV27; size: -; CDR3: CASSITGLGNTIYF; DNA: TGTGCCAGCAGTATCACAGGGTTAGGAAACACCATATATTTT
J: TRBJ2-7; D: TRBD1; V: TRBV2; size: -; CDR3: CASSGRTGVVYEQYF; DNA: TGTGCCAGCAGTGGTCGGACAGGGGTCGTCTACGAGCAGTACTTC
J: TRBJ1-3; D: TRBD1; V: TRBV2; size: few; CDR3: CASSAQGGSGNTIYF; DNA: TGTGCCAGCAGCGCCCAGGGGGGCTCTGGAAACACCATATATTTT
J: TRBJ2-3; D: TRBD2; V: TRBV28; size: -; CDR3: CASRYSGLAGVTDTQYF; DNA: TGTGCCAGCAGATATTCCGGACTAGCGGGAGTTACAGATACGCAGTATTTT